This TCR beta chain was profiled in a study of cytomegalovirus exposure and HLA in healthy donors. The primer mix had 60 Vbeta and 13 Jbeta primers. The table came from immunoSEQ multiplex PCR; TCRdb's copy has only in-frame clones and leaves some out. This table holds about 220,000 clones, about 80% found once. Remarks on this clone: Its matching antigen is unknown.

Study observations and caveats: In vitro assays verified that three CMV-associated chains recognized CMV antigens specifically.

The CDR3 sequence is 13 residues long. The germline V gene encodes CDR1 SGHTS and CDR2 YDEGEE. V dropped 4 bases and J dropped 2 bases, with 10 bases sitting between them. This chain connects TRBV5-8 to TRBJ2-7; D ambiguous. Sequencing was carried out using PBMCs. This clonotype originated in a woman between 35 and 50 years old in good health and CMV-seropositive. The CDR3 DNA follows: TGTGCCAGCAGCCACCCAGGCCCCTACGAGCAGTACTTC. Translated: CASSHPGPYEQYF.